Listed here are 16 T cell receptor beta chains from one sample, sequenced in a study of OX40 agonist ivuxolimab in advanced cancers. Assay used: immunoSEQ multiplex PCR; TCRdb lists only in-frame clones, some missing. The sample has more than 50,000 clones; roughly 89% are singletons. The source was CD4+ or CD8+ T cells sorted from blood, collected in a trial of the OX40 agonist ivuxolimab. Receptors originate from an adult with an advanced solid tumor such as melanoma, head and neck, liver or kidney cancer.

Written as DNA, the CDR3 is TGTGCCAGTAGTATACCCCGGGACAGCACACAAGAGACCCAGTACTTC. This translates into CASSIPRDSTQETQYF. The chain links TRBV19 to TRBJ2-5; 7 bases are shared with TRBD1. Losses at the gene ends were 2 bases for V and 2 bases for J; bases not matched to a gene: 8. This CDR3 has 16 amino acids. Germline lookup yields CDR1 LNHDA and CDR2 SQIVND (reference sequence).

The chain has TRBV7-7 and TRBJ2-5; TRBD2 matches 7 bases. The germline V gene has CDR1 SSHAT and CDR2 FNYEAQ (reference sequence). The CDR3 consists of 14 residues. Unmatched junction bases numbered 1, after V lost 0 bases and J lost 3 bases. CDR3 nucleotide sequence: TGTGCCAGCAGCTTAGCGGGGAGGGAAGAGACCCAGTACTTC. It codes for CASSLAGREETQYF.

The chain couples TRBV7-2 to TRBJ2-1, with D possibly called TRBD1 or TRBD2 (6 bases each). CDR1 and CDR2 from the germline V gene are SGHTA and FQGNSA. The CDR3 length is 16 residues. V lost 5 bases to trimming and J lost 6 bases, with 20 bases between them. CDR3 coding DNA: TGTGCCAGCAGCCCGCTTGGGGGCGCTAGCGCCAATGAGCAGTTCTTC. It encodes CASSPLGGASANEQFF.

The V and J genes are TRBV27 and TRBJ1-4; maybe TRBD1 (6 bases). This CDR3 has 15 residues. Germline V gives CDR1 MNHEY, CDR2 SMNVEV (reference sequence). V lost 5 bases and J lost 4, with 14 bases in between. The CDR3 protein is CASSGRGMVNEKLFF. The CDR3 bases are TGTGCCAGCAGTGGCAGGGGTATGGTTAATGAAAAACTGTTTTTT.

The chain uses TRBV27 and TRBJ2-2; TRBD2 matches 12 bases. The CDR3 contains 17 residues. With 6 bases clipped from V and 7 bases from J, the junction kept 12 bases outside the gene matches. CDR1 is MNHEY, CDR2 SMNVEV, per germline (reference sequence). This chain's CDR3 is CASSPPLAGGPNGELFF. CDR3 nucleotide sequence: TGTGCCAGCAGCCCTCCCCTAGCGGGAGGGCCTAACGGGGAGCTGTTTTTT.

This chain connects TRBV12-5 to TRBJ1-3; 9 positions match TRBD1. V lost 5 bases, J lost 3 bases, and 2 bases stayed unmatched. CDR3 length: 14 amino acids. The germline gives CDR1 LGHNT, CDR2 FRNRAP. The CDR3 here is CASGTGGIGNTIYF. CDR3 nucleotide sequence: TGTGCTAGTGGTACAGGGGGCATTGGAAACACCATATATTTT.

This clone showed up just a few times. The V call is TRBV6-1, the J call TRBJ1-5; no clear D. The CDR3 length is 12 residues. CDR1 MNHNS and CDR2 SASEGT come from the germline V gene. Trimming took off 7 bases at V and 5 bases at J, with 9 bases between the two ends. The CDR3 sequence: CASTEGYQPQHF. DNA of the CDR3: TGTGCCAGCACCGAAGGCTATCAGCCCCAGCATTTT.

V gene TRBV4-1 combines with J gene TRBJ1-2; tentative D call: TRBD1 (5 bases). CDR1 and CDR2 from the germline V gene are MGHRA and YSYEKL. The CDR3 spans 17 residues. Trimming stripped 0 bases from V and 5 bases from J, with 19 bases between. CDR3 amino acids: CASSQDLFSGPVYGYTF. The CDR3 DNA sequence: TGCGCCAGCAGCCAAGATCTCTTTTCAGGGCCTGTTTATGGCTACACCTTC.

The V and J genes are TRBV27 and TRBJ1-2; the D gene is possibly TRBD1 (6 bases). The CDR3 totals 14 residues. Deletions cut 6 bases from V and 4 bases from J, with 15 bases between. Germline-derived CDR1 and CDR2 are MNHEY and SMNVEV (reference sequence). The CDR3 protein is CASRTAGHVYGYTF. The CDR3 bases are TGTGCCAGCAGGACCGCGGGACACGTCTATGGCTACACCTTC.

This chain uses TRBV4-2 with TRBJ2-1; 8 bases map to TRBD2. J was trimmed by 9 bases and V by 1 base; bases with no gene match: 2. CDR1 LGHNA and CDR2 YNFKEQ come from the germline V gene. This CDR3 has 13 residues. CDR3 sequence reads: CASSQATSVEQFF. The CDR3, as DNA: TGTGCCAGCAGCCAAGCGACTAGCGTTGAGCAGTTCTTC.

V usage is TRBV10-1 and J usage is TRBJ1-5; D uncertain. V was shortened by 6 bases and J by 5 bases, with 8 bases between the two germline ends. Germline V gene data show CDR1 as WNHNN and CDR2 as SYGVQD (reference sequence). The CDR3 length is 12 residues. CDR3 nucleotides: TGCGCCAGCAGCTCCGGCGATCAGCCCCAGCATTTT. Translating it yields CASSSGDQPQHF.

The chain has TRBV29-1 and TRBJ2-2; D is unresolved. From germline, CDR1 is SQVTM and CDR2 ANQGSEA. Trimming took 2 bases from V and 7 from J, leaving 5 bases between them. This CDR3 region has 11 residues. The CDR3 here is CSVEKYGELFF. The CDR3 DNA sequence: TGCAGCGTTGAAAAGTACGGGGAGCTGTTTTTT.

In this sample, this clone turned up a few times. Here the CDR3 reads CASSSGYDTEAFF. CDR3 in DNA: TGTGCCAGTAGTAGCGGGTATGACACTGAAGCTTTCTTT. V is TRBV19 and J is TRBJ1-1, with unresolved D. This CDR3 has 13 residues. Per germline, CDR1 LNHDA and CDR2 SQIVND (reference sequence). Trimming left V 4 bases short and J 3 bases short, with 9 bases between.

The chain has TRBV14 and TRBJ2-3; 8 bases are a match to TRBD2. Germline CDR1 reads SGHDN; CDR2 reads FVKESK. The CDR3 has 17 amino acids. V lost 1 base, J lost 2 bases, and 8 bases stayed unmatched. The CDR3 DNA is TGTGCCAGCAGCCAAGGGCTCTGGCGGGGGGTCACAGATACGCAGTATTTT. Its protein is CASSQGLWRGVTDTQYF.

V is TRBV7-2 and J is TRBJ2-7, with no clear D. V lost 4 bases, J lost 2 bases, and 12 bases lay in between. The CDR3 is made up of 14 amino acids. CDR1 and CDR2 (germline): SGHTA, FQGNSA. The CDR3 nucleotides read TGTGCCAGCAGCTCCCCCGGCGGAACCTACGAGCAGTACTTC. Translating gives CASSSPGGTYEQYF.

The chain has TRBV5-1 and TRBJ2-7; D unclear. Germline V lookup: CDR1 SGHRS, CDR2 YFSETQ. Trimming stripped 0 bases from V and 1 base from J, with 5 bases between. The CDR3 sequence is 13 residues long. Here the CDR3 DNA reads TGCGCCAGCAGCTTGGGCCGATCCTACGAGCAGTACTTC. This codes for CASSLGRSYEQYF.